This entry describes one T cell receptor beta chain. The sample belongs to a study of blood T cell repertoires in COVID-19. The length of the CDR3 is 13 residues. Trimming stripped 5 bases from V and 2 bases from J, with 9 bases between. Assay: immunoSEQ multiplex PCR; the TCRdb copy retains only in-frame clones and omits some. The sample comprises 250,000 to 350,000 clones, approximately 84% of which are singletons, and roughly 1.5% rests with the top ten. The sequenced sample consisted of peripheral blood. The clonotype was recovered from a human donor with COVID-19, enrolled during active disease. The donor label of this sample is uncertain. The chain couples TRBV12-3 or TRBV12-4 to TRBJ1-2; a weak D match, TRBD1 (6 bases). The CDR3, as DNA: TGTGCCAGCAGTCATCAGGGGAACTATGGCTACACCTTC. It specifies CASSHQGNYGYTF.